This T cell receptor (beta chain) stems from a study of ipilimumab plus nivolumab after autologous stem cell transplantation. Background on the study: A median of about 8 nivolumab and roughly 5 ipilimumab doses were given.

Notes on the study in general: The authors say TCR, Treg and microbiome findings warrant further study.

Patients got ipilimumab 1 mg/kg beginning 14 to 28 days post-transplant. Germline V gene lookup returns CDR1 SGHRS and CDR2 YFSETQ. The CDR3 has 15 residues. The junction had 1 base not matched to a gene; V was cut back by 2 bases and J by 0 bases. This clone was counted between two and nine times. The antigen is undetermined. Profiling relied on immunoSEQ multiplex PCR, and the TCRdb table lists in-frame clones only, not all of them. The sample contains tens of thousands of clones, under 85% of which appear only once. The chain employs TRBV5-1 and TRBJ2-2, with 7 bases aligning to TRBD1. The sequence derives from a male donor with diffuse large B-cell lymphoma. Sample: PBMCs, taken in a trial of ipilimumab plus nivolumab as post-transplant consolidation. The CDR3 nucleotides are TGCGCCAGCAGCTTTGGGACAGCGAACACCGGGGAGCTGTTTTTT. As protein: CASSFGTANTGELFF.